This is a list of T cell receptor beta chains from one sample in a study of cytomegalovirus exposure and HLA in healthy donors. Sequencing was performed with immunoSEQ multiplex PCR; in TCRdb, only in-frame clones are kept and a portion is missing. Of around 120,000 clones listed, over 70% are singletons. Sample: PBMCs. All receptors derive from a woman aged 40-49 years in good health and CMV-seronegative. CDR3s include the opening cysteine and the closing phenylalanine or tryptophan. D genes are given only for firm matches. Clone size is stated in some rows and not others, as once, few, many or a class when expanded.

CDR3 length	clone size	J gene	D gene	V gene	CDR3 protein	CDR3 DNA
14	.	TRBJ1-6	TRBD1	TRBV27	CASSFRDRYSPLHF	TGTGCCAGCAGTTTTAGGGACAGGTACTCACCCCTCCACTTT
15	.	TRBJ2-7	TRBD1	TRBV5-1	CASSSRTGGYDEQYF	TGCGCCAGCAGCAGCCGGACAGGGGGTTACGACGAGCAGTACTTC
13	.	TRBJ2-3	TRBD2	TRBV10-3	CAISSVPEGGRYF	TGTGCCATCAGTTCAGTTCCCGAGGGAGGGCGGTATTTT
13	.	TRBJ1-1	TRBD1	TRBV2	CASGGTAHTEAFF	TGTGCCAGCGGAGGGACAGCACACACTGAAGCTTTCTTT
15	.	TRBJ2-7	TRBD2	TRBV18	CASSHRTSSYYEQYF	TGTGCCAGCTCACACAGGACTAGTTCCTACTACGAGCAGTACTTC
12	.	TRBJ1-2	.	TRBV6-1	CASRRVGYGYTF	TGTGCCAGCAGGAGGGTAGGCTATGGCTACACCTTC
16	.	TRBJ2-1	TRBD1	TRBV28	CASSFLPGQGAGEQFF	TGTGCCAGCAGTTTTCTTCCGGGACAGGGGGCAGGTGAGCAGTTCTTC
14	.	TRBJ2-1	TRBD1	TRBV27	CASSLSGTGSYQFF	TGTGCCAGCAGTTTATCCGGGACAGGGTCTTATCAGTTCTTC
14	once	TRBJ1-5	.	TRBV21-1	CASSKGQGDQPQHF	TGTGCCAGCAGCAAAGGACAGGGAGATCAGCCCCAGCATTTT
14	.	TRBJ1-1	.	TRBV7-6	CASSLAPGGTKAFF	TGTGCCAGCAGCTTAGCTCCGGGGGGCACGAAAGCTTTCTTT
15	.	TRBJ2-5	.	TRBV9	CASSPRWGGRETQYF	TGTGCCAGCAGCCCGAGGTGGGGGGGGCGGGAGACCCAGTACTTC
15	.	TRBJ1-5	.	TRBV19	CASSTSGGTDQPQHF	TGTGCCAGTAGTACCTCGGGGGGAACGGATCAGCCCCAGCATTTT
14	.	TRBJ2-1	.	TRBV6-6	CASRTATVNNEQFF	TGTGCCAGCCGAACCGCTACTGTAAACAATGAGCAGTTCTTC
15	.	TRBJ2-5	.	TRBV11-2	CASSLGGGGAGTQYF	TGTGCCAGCAGCTTAGGAGGTGGGGGGGCGGGGACCCAGTACTTC
20	few	TRBJ2-1	TRBD2	TRBV19	CASSTSGLAGAKALYNEQFF	TGTGCCAGTAGTACCTCGGGACTAGCGGGGGCCAAAGCTCTCTACAATGAGCAGTTCTTC
14	.	TRBJ1-2	.	TRBV6-1	CASSGYRVGYGYTF	TGTGCCAGCAGTGGGTACAGGGTCGGCTATGGCTACACCTTC
13	few	TRBJ2-7	.	TRBV28	CASNDISSYEQYF	TGTGCCAGCAACGACATCAGCTCCTACGAGCAGTACTTC
15	once	TRBJ1-2	.	TRBV18	CASSPTQVETYGYTF	TGTGCCAGCTCACCAACGCAGGTCGAAACCTATGGCTACACCTTC
13	.	TRBJ2-7	TRBD2	TRBV6-5	CARKEGLADEQYF	TGTGCCCGAAAAGAGGGACTAGCGGACGAGCAGTACTTC
17	.	TRBJ2-4	TRBD2	TRBV7-9	CASSLTSGRAGGNIQYF	TGTGCCAGCAGCTTGACTAGCGGGAGGGCCGGGGGAAACATTCAGTACTTC
17	.	TRBJ1-5	.	TRBV7-6	CASSPTGRGTSNQPQHF	TGTGCCAGCAGCCCAACCGGGAGAGGGACGAGCAATCAGCCCCAGCATTTT
14	.	TRBJ2-3	.	TRBV7-9	CASSERAGTDTQYF	TGTGCCAGCAGCGAGAGGGCGGGGACAGATACGCAGTATTTT
15	.	TRBJ2-7	TRBD1	TRBV5-6	CASSRRTGGADEQYF	TGTGCCAGCAGCCGCAGGACAGGGGGTGCCGACGAGCAGTACTTC
14	.	TRBJ1-1	.	TRBV5-5	CASRAWAPNTEAFF	TGTGCCAGCAGGGCCTGGGCCCCCAACACTGAAGCTTTCTTT
14	.	TRBJ2-7	TRBD1	TRBV5-1	CASSRGTGSYEQYF	TGCGCCAGCAGCCGAGGGACAGGGTCCTACGAGCAGTACTTC
15	.	TRBJ2-7	TRBD1	TRBV27	CASSLEGQGSYEQYF	TGTGCCAGCAGCCTCGAGGGACAGGGCTCCTACGAGCAGTACTTC